The 6 T cell receptor beta chains below were found in one sample sequenced in a study of T cells in Graves' hyperthyroidism and ophthalmopathy. The TCR beta CDR3 regions underwent amplification using RNA transcripts as the source. An initial round of RT-PCR targeting the TCR CDR3 relied on the HTBI primer set. One entry per CDR3 protein results from TCRdb running MiXCR on the multiplex PCR reads. The data show about 740,000 distinct CDR3 sequences, 12% to 15% seen once. Sequencing was done on a sample of blood. The source of these receptors is a woman under 30 with Graves' hyperthyroidism.

This clonotype was counted at least ten times. The rearrangement links TRBV28 to TRBJ2-1; TRBD2 is a possible D gene (5 bases). Trimming took 10 bases from V and 5 from J, leaving 18 bases between them. Germline assignment: CDR1 MDHEN and CDR2 SYDVKM. This CDR3 has 14 residues. CDR3 coding DNA: TGTGCCACCCGCCTCTTTACGAGGGACAATGAGCAGTTCTTC. Amino acids: CATRLFTRDNEQFF.

This clonotype occurred a few times. The chain has TRBV7-3 and TRBJ2-3, with 9 nucleotides matching TRBD1. The germline CDR1 and CDR2 sequences are SGHTA and FQGTGA. CDR3 length: 14 residues. V dropped 4 bases and J dropped 4; count of bases not matched to a gene: 3. The CDR3 reads CASSSGTGSDTQYF. The DNA for the CDR3 is TGTGCCAGCAGCTCGGGGACAGGGTCAGATACGCAGTATTTT.

In this sample, this clonotype turned up many times. This chain links TRBV2 with TRBJ2-7, with 14 bases matching TRBD2. In germline, CDR1 is SNHLY, CDR2 FYNNEI. This CDR3 has 17 amino acids. J gave up 3 bases and V 2 bases, and 6 bases lay outside the gene matches. The CDR3 protein is CASSERDGLAGGYEQYF. In DNA, the CDR3 is TGTGCCAGCAGTGAAAGGGATGGACTAGCGGGAGGCTACGAGCAGTACTTC.

This clonotype was detected a few times. The chain couples TRBV2 to TRBJ2-3; tentative D call: TRBD1 (5 bases). The CDR3 spans 13 residues. Germline CDR1 reads SNHLY; CDR2 reads FYNNEI. V lost 6 bases to trimming and J lost 2 bases, with 9 bases between them. The CDR3 reads CASRQDLTDTQYF. The CDR3 DNA is TGTGCCAGCAGACAGGACCTCACAGATACGCAGTATTTT.

Many counts were recorded for this clonotype. The rearrangement uses TRBV12-3 or TRBV12-4 and TRBJ2-5; 7 bases align to TRBD1. The CDR3 sequence is 15 residues long. Trimming at V came to 5 bases and at J to 2 bases, leaving 8 bases not matched to a gene. CDR3 amino acids: CASSEPTGRQETQYF. The CDR3 DNA reads as TGTGCCAGCAGTGAGCCGACAGGGCGGCAAGAGACCCAGTACTTC.

J is TRBJ2-7 and V is TRBV7-9; TRBD2 matches at 8 bases. Trimming took 1 base from V and 3 from J; bases not matched to a gene: 5. The germline CDR1 and CDR2 sequences are SEHNR and FQNEAQ (reference sequence). CDR3 size: 15 residues. Here the CDR3 DNA reads TGTGCCAGCAGCTTAGGGACTAGCTTTGTCTACGAGCAGTACTTC. Its translation is CASSLGTSFVYEQYF.